Presented here are 4 T cell receptor beta chains from one specimen sequenced in a study of shared clonotypes between healthy human individuals. In the naive CD8 group, cells lacked CD45RO and were positively selected for CCR7, so terminally differentiated effector memory CD45RA+ cells were left out. Only in-frame clones appear in the TCRdb table, and some are missing; sequencing was by immunoSEQ multiplex PCR. In the table there are around 2,000,000 clones, about 92% of which are singletons. The material sequenced was naive CD8+ T cells from PBMCs. These receptors were taken from a man between 18 and 35 years old in good health. Some clones in this sample may be carry-over from other donors' samples.

V usage is TRBV7-6 and J usage is TRBJ1-4; weak D call: TRBD1 (5 bases). The germline gives CDR1 SGHVS, CDR2 FNYEAQ. V was clipped by 8 bases and J by 3 bases, with 13 bases between them. This CDR3 has 14 amino acids. CDR3 sequence reads: CASGSGQSNEKLFF. The CDR3 region has the DNA TGTGCCAGCGGGTCAGGGCAGTCTAATGAAAAACTGTTTTTT.

The rearrangement joins TRBV15 to TRBJ1-4; 7 positions agree with TRBD1. Per the germline V gene, CDR1 is LNHNV and CDR2 is YYDKDF (reference sequence). Trimming cost V 8 bases and J 5 bases; bases outside gene matches: 5. The CDR3 is 13 amino acids. The CDR3 DNA follows: TGTGCCACCGTGGGACAGACCAATGAAAAACTGTTTTTT. It is translated as CATVGQTNEKLFF.

This rearrangement joins TRBV7-2 to TRBJ2-7, with 9 bases that match TRBD2. Germline loops: CDR1 SGHTA, CDR2 FQGNSA. The CDR3 loop spans 16 amino acids. Germline trimming cut 3 bases from V and 3 bases from J; bases unmatched to any gene: 9. The CDR3 loop reads CASSFFLLAGNYEQYF. The CDR3 DNA is TGTGCCAGCAGCTTTTTTTTGCTAGCGGGAAACTACGAGCAGTACTTC.

This rearrangement joins TRBV30 to TRBJ2-2, with 9 bases lining up with TRBD1. With 4 bases clipped from V and 7 bases from J, the junction kept 7 bases outside the gene matches. Germline CDR1 and CDR2: GTSNPN and SVGIG (reference sequence). The length of the CDR3 is 14 residues. The CDR3 reads CAWIGTGKNGELFF. Written as DNA, the CDR3 is TGTGCCTGGATTGGGACAGGGAAGAACGGGGAGCTGTTTTTT.